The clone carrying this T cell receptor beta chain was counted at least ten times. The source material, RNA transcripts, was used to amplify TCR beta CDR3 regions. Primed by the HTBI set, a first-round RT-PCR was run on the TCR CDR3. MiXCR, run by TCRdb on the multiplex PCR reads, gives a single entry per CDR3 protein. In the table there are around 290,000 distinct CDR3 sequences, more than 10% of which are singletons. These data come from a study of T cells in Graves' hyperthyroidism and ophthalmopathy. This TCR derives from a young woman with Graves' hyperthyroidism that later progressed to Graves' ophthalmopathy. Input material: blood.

The CDR3 DNA reads TGTGCCAGCAGTCGTGAGGGGGGTTATGGCTACACCTTC. Translated: CASSREGGYGYTF. The chain is built from TRBV27 and TRBJ1-2; tentative D call: TRBD1 (6 bases). CDR3 size: 13 residues. V lost 5 bases and J lost 5, with 12 bases in between. Germline loops: CDR1 MNHEY, CDR2 SMNVEV (reference sequence).